The text below deals with one TCR beta chain. This specimen comes from a study of blood T cell repertoires in COVID-19. The wider study: Whether acute or convalescent, the COVID-19 samples came from the United States, Italy and Spain. T cells, B-cell-depleted T cells, or PBMCs supplied cDNA or gDNA.

Trimming pared 11 bases from V and 0 bases from J, leaving 6 bases between. Looked up from germline, CDR1 is ENHRY and CDR2 is SYGVKD. The CDR3 loop spans 11 amino acids. Per the study methods: Amplification from reference gene primers served as the basis for estimated nucleated cell counts. This table comes from immunoSEQ multiplex PCR, and its TCRdb copy is limited to in-frame clones, with some not included. V, J and clone size reflect that table, while D and trimming were determined from the DNA. Of 180,000 or so clones in the sample, roughly 84% were seen once. The clonotype was recovered from a man in his fifties or sixties who had recovered from COVID-19. The sequenced sample consisted of peripheral blood. V is TRBV10-3 and J is TRBJ2-3; D unresolved. CDR3 residues: CAVTSTDTQYF. The CDR3 DNA is TGTGCCGTAACTAGCACAGATACGCAGTATTTT.